Listed below are T cell receptor beta chains from one sample, sequenced in a study of T-cell reconstitution after alpha-beta-depleted transplantation in children. From the PCR reads, TCRdb called clonotypes with MiXCR, one entry per CDR3 protein. The repertoire has 75,000 to 80,000 distinct CDR3 sequences, 15% to 20% of them found once; the top ten carry about 47%. This specimen was PBMCs, mostly from graft donor cells, taken 360 days after TCRalphabeta/CD19-depleted stem cell transplant. The receptors originated from a male patient between 2 and 9 years old who had a stem cell transplant for acute lymphoblastic leukemia, so the T cells may come from the graft donor. Both conserved end residues are part of each CDR3. D genes are given only for firm matches. The size entry is marked missing in some rows and otherwise reads once, few, many or a size class.

>-|few|TRBV7-6|TRBJ2-3
CASRPYGDTQYF
TGTGCCAGCAGACCCTACGGAGATACGCAGTATTTT
>-|-|TRBV6-5|TRBJ1-4
CASGGRHNEKLFF
TGTGCCAGCGGGGGGAGACATAATGAAAAACTGTTTTTT
>TRBD1|-|TRBV7-9|TRBJ2-7
CASSLVRWDRGIYEQYF
TGTGCCAGCAGCTTAGTTCGTTGGGACAGGGGGATCTACGAGCAGTACTTC
>TRBD1|few|TRBV11-1|TRBJ2-1
CASSLGFGTGVVRSYNEQFF
TGTGCCAGCAGCTTAGGGTTCGGGACAGGGGTCGTACGCTCCTACAATGAGCAGTTCTTC
>TRBD2|few|TRBV3-1|TRBJ2-1
CASSHRTSGSGNEQFF
TGTGCCAGCAGCCACCGGACTAGCGGGAGTGGAAATGAGCAGTTCTTC
>TRBD2|-|TRBV24-1|TRBJ2-1
CATSDPGLAGADEQFF
TGTGCCACCAGTGATCCAGGACTAGCGGGAGCGGATGAGCAGTTCTTC
>-|-|TRBV4-2|TRBJ2-5
CASSQDTPGDQETQYF
TGTGCCAGCAGCCAAGATACCCCAGGGGATCAAGAGACCCAGTACTTC
>-|-|TRBV7-9|TRBJ2-2
CASSLDPRAGELFF
TGTGCCAGCAGCTTAGATCCTAGGGCCGGGGAGCTGTTTTTT
>-|many|TRBV6-5|TRBJ2-1
CASSFRDRYYNEQFF
TGTGCCAGCAGTTTTAGGGACCGCTACTACAATGAGCAGTTCTTC
>-|few|TRBV9|TRBJ2-2
CASSVAAGELFF
TGTGCCAGCAGCGTAGCTGCCGGGGAGCTGTTTTTT
>-|few|TRBV3-1|TRBJ2-1
CASSQGVVANGQFF
TGTGCCAGCAGCCAAGGGGTAGTGGCTAATGGGCAGTTCTTC
>TRBD1|-|TRBV4-1|TRBJ1-1
CASSRMGTGASNTEAFF
TGCGCCAGCAGCCGAATGGGGACAGGGGCGTCGAACACTGAAGCTTTCTTT
>-|-|TRBV5-1|TRBJ1-1
CASSLVEGGEAFF
TGCGCCAGCAGCTTGGTTGAAGGGGGTGAAGCTTTCTTT
>TRBD2|few|TRBV20-1|TRBJ2-1
CSARSGAGGSGRHEQFF
TGCAGTGCTAGATCGGGAGCGGGAGGGTCGGGTCGCCATGAGCAGTTCTTC
>-|few|TRBV12-3/TRBV12-4|TRBJ2-1
CASSLSWIWNEQFF
TGTGCCAGCAGTTTATCTTGGATCTGGAATGAGCAGTTCTTC
>-|-|TRBV6-1|TRBJ2-1
CASSGGWVREQFF
TGTGCCAGCAGTGGGGGCTGGGTTCGGGAGCAGTTCTTC
>-|-|TRBV12-3/TRBV12-4|TRBJ2-2
CASSLAIGGKYTGELFF
TGTGCCAGCAGTTTAGCTATTGGGGGCAAATACACCGGGGAGCTGTTTTTT
>TRBD1|-|TRBV7-9|TRBJ2-7
CASSLGGTGHYEQYF
TGTGCCAGCAGCTTAGGAGGGACAGGGCACTACGAGCAGTACTTC
>TRBD2|few|TRBV27|TRBJ2-7
CASSLWGLAGGPHEQYF
TGTGCCAGCAGTTTATGGGGACTAGCGGGAGGGCCACACGAGCAGTACTTC
>TRBD2|-|TRBV9|TRBJ2-7
CASSASGMRFDEQYF
TGTGCCAGCAGCGCAAGCGGGATGAGATTCGACGAGCAGTACTTC
>-|-|TRBV5-1|TRBJ2-1
CASSTLSSYNEQFF
TGCGCCAGCAGCACCCTAAGCTCCTACAATGAGCAGTTCTTC
>-|-|TRBV5-1|TRBJ2-5
CAGSLGHRQETQYF
TGCGCCGGCAGCTTGGGGCATAGGCAAGAGACCCAGTACTTC
>TRBD2|few|TRBV27|TRBJ2-1
CASSPMPLTSGRHNEQFF
TGTGCCAGCAGCCCTATGCCCCTGACTAGCGGGAGACACAATGAGCAGTTCTTC
>TRBD2|few|TRBV9|TRBJ2-7
CASSVANGAGGGSYEQYF
TGTGCCAGCAGCGTAGCTAACGGAGCGGGAGGGGGCTCCTACGAGCAGTACTTC
>-|-|TRBV12-3/TRBV12-4|TRBJ2-5
CAWAGRGPQETQYF
TGTGCCTGGGCGGGGCGGGGCCCCCAAGAGACCCAGTACTTC
>-|-|TRBV24-1|TRBJ2-3
CATSEKGGDTQYF
TGTGCCACCAGTGAAAAGGGAGGAGATACGCAGTATTTT
>TRBD1|many|TRBV6-1|TRBJ1-5
CASSSTGQPNQPQHF
TGTGCCAGCAGCTCGACAGGGCAACCAAATCAGCCCCAGCATTTT
>TRBD1|-|TRBV27|TRBJ2-7
CASSYGTGSSDEQYF
TGTGCCAGCAGTTACGGGACAGGGAGTAGCGACGAGCAGTACTTC
>TRBD2|many|TRBV12-3/TRBV12-4|TRBJ2-1
CASSRRLAGYNEQFF
TGTGCCAGCAGTAGACGACTAGCGGGGTACAATGAGCAGTTCTTC
>-|-|TRBV12-3/TRBV12-4|TRBJ2-1
CASTPSSAFSNEQFF
TGTGCCAGCACCCCGAGTAGCGCCTTTTCCAATGAGCAGTTCTTC
>-|-|TRBV29-1|TRBJ2-2
CSVGVLSGTNTGELFF
TGCAGCGTGGGGGTACTAAGCGGAACTAACACCGGGGAGCTGTTTTTT